One and the same sample provided the 8 T cell receptor beta chains below, sequenced in a study of metastatic and nonmetastatic thyroid tumors. Thyroid surgery was preceded by no treatment in any patient. TCRdb ran MiXCR on the PCR reads. This table holds around 20,000 clones, 22% found once. Input material: tumor tissue. The origin of the receptors is a female donor with papillary thyroid cancer or a benign thyroid nodule (not recorded which). Some clones in this sample may be carry-over from other donors' samples.

This clone was seen ten or more times. In nucleotides, the CDR3 is TGTGCCAGCAGCTTATGGGGTCGGTCCGCTAGCGGGATTCCAGATACGCAGTATTTT. Its protein is CASSLWGRSASGIPDTQYF. V gene TRBV7-2 combines with J gene TRBJ2-3; TRBD2 aligns across 9 bases. The V gene's germline CDR1 is SGHTA and CDR2 FQGNSA. V was clipped by 2 bases and J by 4 bases; unmatched bases: 16. CDR3 length: 19 amino acids.

Comment on this clone: The junction departs from germline at one end; a sequencing error may be responsible. V and J are TRBV18 and TRBJ1-2; possible D gene TRBD1, 5 bases. In germline, CDR1 is KGHSH, CDR2 LQKENI. This CDR3 contains 14 residues. CDR3 residues: CASSLSRDLYCYTF. CDR3 DNA sequence: TGTGCCAGCTCACTGAGCAGGGACCTCTATTGCTACACCTTC.

The chain links TRBV7-9 to TRBJ1-2, with D unclear. This CDR3 spans 15 amino acids. Per germline, CDR1 SEHNR and CDR2 FQNEAQ (reference sequence). The V and J ends lost 5 bases and 0 bases respectively, with 13 bases between them. CDR3 loop: CASSVSTRTNYGYTF. CDR3 DNA: TGTGCCAGCAGCGTCTCGACCCGTACTAACTATGGCTACACCTTC.

This clone showed up just a few times. The genes are TRBV15 and TRBJ2-1; 13 bases agree with TRBD2. The CDR3 runs to 15 residues. The germline CDR1 and CDR2 sequences are LNHNV and YYDKDF (reference sequence). Germline trimming cut 5 bases from V and 5 bases from J; bases unmatched to any gene: 3. The CDR3 region is CATSPGLAGNNEQFF. The CDR3 nucleotides read TGTGCCACCAGCCCGGGACTAGCGGGAAACAATGAGCAGTTCTTC.

This chain joins TRBV4-1 and TRBJ1-1; D remains ambiguous. This CDR3 region has 14 residues. Germline CDR1 and CDR2: MGHRA and YSYEKL. V lost 0 bases to trimming and J lost 6 bases, with 11 bases between them. CDR3 sequence reads: CASSQDPGSAEAFF. The CDR3 DNA follows: TGCGCCAGCAGCCAAGATCCGGGTAGCGCTGAAGCTTTCTTT.

The chain employs TRBV24-1 and TRBJ2-7; perhaps TRBD2 as D (6 bases). From germline, CDR1 is KGHDR and CDR2 SFDVKD. Trimming shortened V by 2 bases and J by 6 bases, and 10 bases separated the two germline ends. This CDR3 is built from 13 residues. The CDR3 loop reads CATSDSSGSEQYF. As DNA, the CDR3 is TGTGCCACCAGTGATTCTTCCGGGAGCGAGCAGTACTTC.

V gene TRBV6-2 or TRBV6-3 combines with J gene TRBJ1-2; D might be TRBD1 (5 bases). The CDR3 has 15 residues. Germline values: CDR1 MNHEY, CDR2 SVGEGT. The V and J ends lost 2 bases and 6 bases respectively, with 16 bases between them. The CDR3: CASSYAGGEGNGYTF. CDR3 DNA sequence: TGTGCCAGCAGTTACGCCGGGGGAGAAGGGAATGGCTACACCTTC.

The chain employs TRBV24-1 and TRBJ2-3, with D possibly matching TRBD1 (6 bases). V lost 3 bases and J lost 4, with 16 bases in between. The CDR3 sequence is 16 residues long. The germline V gene has CDR1 KGHDR and CDR2 SFDVKD. The CDR3 here is CATSDRTASGPDTQYF. CDR3 nucleotide sequence: TGTGCCACCAGTGATCGGACAGCTTCAGGGCCAGATACGCAGTATTTT.